A single T cell receptor beta chain is shown here with its context. No antigen is known for it. This sample stems from a study of blood T cells in healthy people across ages. Overall study results and limits: A roughly linear age-dependent decrease characterized TCR beta diversity per million T cells. Versus aged donors, long-lived donors had higher diversity and more naive CD4+ cells.

The CDR3 extends over 13 amino acids. Germline loops: CDR1 DFQATT, CDR2 SNEGSKA (reference sequence). Trimming shortened V by 5 bases and J by 5 bases, and 15 bases separated the two germline ends. It was with a sample-barcoded 5' primer and a J-beta primer mix that a second PCR of about 6 to 12 cycles was run. TCRdb used MiXCR to reprocess the 5' RACE reads, holding one entry per CDR3 protein. The sample has hundreds of thousands of distinct CDR3 sequences, 20% to 25% seen once. The people who gave samples were healthy Caucasians from Russia, aged roughly 6 to 90. Roughly 10 milliliters of peripheral blood were drawn from each donor.

What was sequenced was blood. The chain employs TRBV20-1 and TRBJ1-1, with TRBD1 as a possible D gene (5 bases). The TCR comes from a man between 70 and 80 years old in good health. CDR3 in amino acids: CSAPVGGRTEAFF. CDR3 DNA: TGCAGTGCTCCAGTGGGGGGGAGGACTGAAGCTTTCTTT.